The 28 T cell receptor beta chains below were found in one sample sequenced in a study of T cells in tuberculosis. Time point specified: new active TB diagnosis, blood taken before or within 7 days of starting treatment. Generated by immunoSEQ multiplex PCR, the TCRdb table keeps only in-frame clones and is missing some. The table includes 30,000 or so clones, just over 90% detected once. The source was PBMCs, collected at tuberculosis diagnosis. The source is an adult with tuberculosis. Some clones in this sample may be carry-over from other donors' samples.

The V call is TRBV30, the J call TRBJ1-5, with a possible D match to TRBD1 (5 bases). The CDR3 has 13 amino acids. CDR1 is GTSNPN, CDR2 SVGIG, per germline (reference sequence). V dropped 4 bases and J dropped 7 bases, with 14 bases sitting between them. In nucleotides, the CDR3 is TGTGCCTGGAAATCGGGGGAAAAACAGCCCCAGCATTTT. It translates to CAWKSGEKQPQHF.

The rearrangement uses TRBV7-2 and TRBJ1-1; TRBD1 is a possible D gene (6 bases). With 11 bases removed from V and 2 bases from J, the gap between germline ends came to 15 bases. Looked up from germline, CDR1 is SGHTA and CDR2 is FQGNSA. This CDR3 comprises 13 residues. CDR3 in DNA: TGTGCCGTTGGCCGACAGGTAAACACTGAAGCTTTCTTT. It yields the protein CAVGRQVNTEAFF. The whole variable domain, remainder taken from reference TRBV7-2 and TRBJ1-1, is GAGVSQSPSNKVTEKGKDVELRCDPISGHTALYWYRQSLGQGLEFLIYFQGNSAPDKSGLPSDRFSAERTGGSVSTLTIQRTQQEDSAVYLCAVGRQVNTEAFFGQGTRLTVV.

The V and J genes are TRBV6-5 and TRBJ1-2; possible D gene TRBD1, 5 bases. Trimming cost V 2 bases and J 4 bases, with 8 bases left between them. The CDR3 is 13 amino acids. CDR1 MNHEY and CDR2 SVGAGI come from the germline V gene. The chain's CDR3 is CASSYQGSYGYTF. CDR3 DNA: TGTGCCAGCAGTTACCAGGGTAGCTATGGCTACACCTTC.

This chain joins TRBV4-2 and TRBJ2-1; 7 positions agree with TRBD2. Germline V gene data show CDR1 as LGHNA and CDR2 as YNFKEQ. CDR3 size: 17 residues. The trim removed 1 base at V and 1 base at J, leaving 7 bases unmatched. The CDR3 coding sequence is TGTGCCAGCAGCCAAGGGACTAGTTTCAGTTCCTACAATGAGCAGTTCTTC. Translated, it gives CASSQGTSFSSYNEQFF.

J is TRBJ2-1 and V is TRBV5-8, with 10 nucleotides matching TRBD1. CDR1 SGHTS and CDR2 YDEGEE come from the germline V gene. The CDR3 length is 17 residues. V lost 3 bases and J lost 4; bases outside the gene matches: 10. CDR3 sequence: CASSSPFGTGAYNEQFF. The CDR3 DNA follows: TGTGCCAGCAGCTCGCCATTTGGGACAGGGGCATACAATGAGCAGTTCTTC.

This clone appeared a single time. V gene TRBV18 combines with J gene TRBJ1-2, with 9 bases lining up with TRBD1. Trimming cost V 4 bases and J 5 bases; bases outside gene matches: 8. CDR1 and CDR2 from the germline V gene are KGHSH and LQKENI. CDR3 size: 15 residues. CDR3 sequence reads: CASSHRQGVWYGYTF. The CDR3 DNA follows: TGTGCCAGCTCACACCGACAGGGGGTCTGGTATGGCTACACCTTC.

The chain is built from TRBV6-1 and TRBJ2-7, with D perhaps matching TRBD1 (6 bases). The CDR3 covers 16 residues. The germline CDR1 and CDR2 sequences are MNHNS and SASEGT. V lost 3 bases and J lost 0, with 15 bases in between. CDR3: CASSDSGDPYSYEQYF. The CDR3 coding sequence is TGTGCCAGCAGTGATTCAGGGGACCCCTACTCCTACGAGCAGTACTTC.

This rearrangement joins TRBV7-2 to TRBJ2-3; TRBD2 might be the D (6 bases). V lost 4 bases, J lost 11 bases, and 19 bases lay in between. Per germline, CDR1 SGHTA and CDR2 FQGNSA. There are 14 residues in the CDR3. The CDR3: CASSSTRWGVKQYF. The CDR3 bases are TGTGCCAGCAGCTCTACTAGATGGGGGGTGAAGCAGTATTTT. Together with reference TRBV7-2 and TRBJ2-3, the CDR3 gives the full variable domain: GAGVSQSPSNKVTEKGKDVELRCDPISGHTALYWYRQSLGQGLEFLIYFQGNSAPDKSGLPSDRFSAERTGGSVSTLTIQRTQQEDSAVYLCASSSTRWGVKQYFGPGTRLTVL.

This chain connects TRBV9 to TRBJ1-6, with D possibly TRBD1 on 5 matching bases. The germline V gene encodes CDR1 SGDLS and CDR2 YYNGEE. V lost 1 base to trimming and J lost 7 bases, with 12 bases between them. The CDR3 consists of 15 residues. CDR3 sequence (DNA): TGTGCCAGCAGCGTACCAGGGTTAGGGAATTCACCCCTCCACTTT. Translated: CASSVPGLGNSPLHF.

This CDR3 reads CASSSLVAGTSGHNEQFF. CDR3 sequence (DNA): TGCGCCAGCAGCTCGCTTGTCGCCGGGACTAGCGGACACAATGAGCAGTTCTTC. J is TRBJ2-1 and V is TRBV5-1; 11 nucleotides align to TRBD2. CDR3 size: 18 residues. V lost 3 bases to trimming and J lost 5 bases; unmatched junction nucleotides: 13. Germline V gives CDR1 SGHRS, CDR2 YFSETQ.

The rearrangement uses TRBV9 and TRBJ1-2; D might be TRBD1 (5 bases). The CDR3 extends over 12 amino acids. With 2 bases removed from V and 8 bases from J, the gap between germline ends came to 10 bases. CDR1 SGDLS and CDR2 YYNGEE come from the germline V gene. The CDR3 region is CASSVGRAGYTF. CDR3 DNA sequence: TGTGCCAGCAGCGTCGGCAGGGCCGGCTACACCTTC.

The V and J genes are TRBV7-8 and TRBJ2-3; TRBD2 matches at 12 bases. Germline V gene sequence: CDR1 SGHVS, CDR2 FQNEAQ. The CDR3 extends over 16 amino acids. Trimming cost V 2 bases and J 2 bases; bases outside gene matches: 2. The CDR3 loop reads CASSLRTSGATDTQYF. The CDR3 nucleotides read TGTGCCAGCAGCTTAAGGACTAGCGGGGCCACAGATACGCAGTATTTT.

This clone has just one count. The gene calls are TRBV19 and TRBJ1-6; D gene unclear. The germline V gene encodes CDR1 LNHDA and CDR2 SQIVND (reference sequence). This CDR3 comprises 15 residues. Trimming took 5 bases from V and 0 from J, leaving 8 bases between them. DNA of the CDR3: TGTGCCAGTAGTGTCGGGAGCTCCTATAATTCACCCCTCCACTTT. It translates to CASSVGSSYNSPLHF.

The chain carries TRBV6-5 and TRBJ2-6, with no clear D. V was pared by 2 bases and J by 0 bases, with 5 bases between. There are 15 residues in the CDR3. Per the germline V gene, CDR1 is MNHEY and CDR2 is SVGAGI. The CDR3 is CASSYEISGANVLTF. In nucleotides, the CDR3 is TGTGCCAGCAGTTACGAGATCTCTGGGGCCAACGTCCTGACTTTC.

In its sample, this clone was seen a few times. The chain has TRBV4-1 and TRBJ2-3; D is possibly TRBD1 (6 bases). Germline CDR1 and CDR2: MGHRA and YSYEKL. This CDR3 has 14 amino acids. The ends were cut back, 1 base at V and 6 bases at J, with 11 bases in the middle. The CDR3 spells CASSQVGTGDTQYF. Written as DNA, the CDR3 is TGCGCCAGCAGCCAAGTTGGAACAGGGGATACGCAGTATTTT.

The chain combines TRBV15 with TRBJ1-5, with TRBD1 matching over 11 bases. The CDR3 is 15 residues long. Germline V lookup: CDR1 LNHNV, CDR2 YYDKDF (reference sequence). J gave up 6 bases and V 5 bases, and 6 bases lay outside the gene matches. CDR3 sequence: CATSPKDRGPQPQHF. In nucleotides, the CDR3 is TGTGCCACCAGCCCGAAGGACAGGGGGCCTCAGCCCCAGCATTTT.

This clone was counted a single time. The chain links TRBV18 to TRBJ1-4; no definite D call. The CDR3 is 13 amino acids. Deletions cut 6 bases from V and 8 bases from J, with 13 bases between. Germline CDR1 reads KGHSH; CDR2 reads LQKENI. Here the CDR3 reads CASSNLGSEKLFF. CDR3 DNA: TGTGCCAGCTCTAACTTAGGGAGCGAAAAACTGTTTTTT.

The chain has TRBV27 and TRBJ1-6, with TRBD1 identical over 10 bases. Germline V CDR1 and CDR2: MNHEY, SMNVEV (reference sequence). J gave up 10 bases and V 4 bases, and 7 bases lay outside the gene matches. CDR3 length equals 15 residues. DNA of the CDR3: TGTGCCAGCAGTTCCCTTGGGACAGGGGCCTCACCCCTCCACTTT. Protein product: CASSSLGTGASPLHF.

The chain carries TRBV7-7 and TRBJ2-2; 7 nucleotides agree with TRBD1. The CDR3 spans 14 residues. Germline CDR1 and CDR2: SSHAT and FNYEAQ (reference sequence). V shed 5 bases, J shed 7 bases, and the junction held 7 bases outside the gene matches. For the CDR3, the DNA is TGTGCCAGCAGCCCTAAGGGGGCTGGCGGGGAGCTGTTTTTT. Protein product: CASSPKGAGGELFF.

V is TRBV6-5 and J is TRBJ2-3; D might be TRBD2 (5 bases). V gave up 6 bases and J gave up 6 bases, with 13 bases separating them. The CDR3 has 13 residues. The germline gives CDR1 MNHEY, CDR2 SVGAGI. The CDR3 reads CASSRRPADTQYF. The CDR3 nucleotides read TGTGCCAGCAGCCGGAGGCCGGCGGATACGCAGTATTTT.

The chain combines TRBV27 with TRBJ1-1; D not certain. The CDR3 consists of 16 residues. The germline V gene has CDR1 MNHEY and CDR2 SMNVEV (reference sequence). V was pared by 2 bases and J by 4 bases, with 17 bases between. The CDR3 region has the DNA TGTGCCAGCAGTTTAATGGGTCCCTCGACGGGCACTGAAGCTTTCTTT. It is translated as CASSLMGPSTGTEAFF.

The CDR3, as DNA: TGTGCCAGCAGCTTATCCAGGGACACTGAAGCTTTCTTT. As protein: CASSLSRDTEAFF. The rearrangement uses TRBV7-7 and TRBJ1-1; D possibly corresponds to TRBD1 (5 bases). The CDR3 has 13 residues. Trimming removed 2 bases from V and 3 bases from J, with 7 bases in between. The germline gives CDR1 SSHAT, CDR2 FNYEAQ (reference sequence).

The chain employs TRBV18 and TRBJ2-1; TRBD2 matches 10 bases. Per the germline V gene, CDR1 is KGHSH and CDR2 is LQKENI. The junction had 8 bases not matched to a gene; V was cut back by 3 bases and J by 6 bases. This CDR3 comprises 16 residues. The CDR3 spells CASSPEAGGLFNEQFF. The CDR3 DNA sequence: TGTGCCAGCTCACCCGAAGCGGGGGGGCTATTCAATGAGCAGTTCTTC.

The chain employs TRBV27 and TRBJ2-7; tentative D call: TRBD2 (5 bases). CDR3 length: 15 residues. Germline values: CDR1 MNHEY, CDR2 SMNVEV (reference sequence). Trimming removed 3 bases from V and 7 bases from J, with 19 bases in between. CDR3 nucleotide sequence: TGTGCCAGCAGTTTTGAGGGCCGTAGGTTGGGGGAGCAGTACTTC. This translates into CASSFEGRRLGEQYF.

The CDR3 region has the DNA TGTGCCACTAAACAGGGGTGGCAGGGCGAGCAGTACTTC. Translation: CATKQGWQGEQYF. The chain uses TRBV15 and TRBJ2-7; 7 bases align to TRBD1. The CDR3 spans 13 residues. Unmatched junction bases numbered 11, after V lost 9 bases and J lost 6 bases. Germline V CDR1 and CDR2: LNHNV, YYDKDF (reference sequence). The full variable domain, completed using reference TRBV15 and TRBJ2-7, is DAMVIQNPRYQVTQFGKPVTLSCSQTLNHNVMYWYQQKSSQAPKLLFHYYDKDFNNEADTPDNFQSRRPNTSFCFLDIRSPGLGDTAMYLCATKQGWQGEQYFGPGTRLTVT.

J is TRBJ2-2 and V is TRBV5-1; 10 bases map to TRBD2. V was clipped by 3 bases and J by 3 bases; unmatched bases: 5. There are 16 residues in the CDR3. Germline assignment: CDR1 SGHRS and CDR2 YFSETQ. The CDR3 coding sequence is TGCGCCAGCAGCTCTTTAGCGGGGGGCCACACCGGGGAGCTGTTTTTT. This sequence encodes CASSSLAGGHTGELFF. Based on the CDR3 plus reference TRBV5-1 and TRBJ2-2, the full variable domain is KAGVTQTPRYLIKTRGQQVTLSCSPISGHRSVSWYQQTPGQGLQFLFEYFSETQRNKGNFPGRFSGRQFSNSRSEMNVSTLELGDSALYLCASSSLAGGHTGELFFGEGSRLTVL.

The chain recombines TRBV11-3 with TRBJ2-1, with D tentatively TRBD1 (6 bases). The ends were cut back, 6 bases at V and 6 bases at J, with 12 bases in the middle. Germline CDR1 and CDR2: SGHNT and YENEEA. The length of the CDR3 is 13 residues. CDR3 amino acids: CASSPDRINEQFF. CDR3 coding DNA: TGTGCCAGCAGTCCCGACAGGATCAATGAGCAGTTCTTC. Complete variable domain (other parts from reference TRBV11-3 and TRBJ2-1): EAGVVQSPRYKIIEKKQPVAFWCNPISGHNTLYWYLQNLGQGPELLIRYENEEAVDDSQLPKDRFSAERLKGVDSTLKIQPAELGDSAVYLCASSPDRINEQFFGPGTRLTVL.

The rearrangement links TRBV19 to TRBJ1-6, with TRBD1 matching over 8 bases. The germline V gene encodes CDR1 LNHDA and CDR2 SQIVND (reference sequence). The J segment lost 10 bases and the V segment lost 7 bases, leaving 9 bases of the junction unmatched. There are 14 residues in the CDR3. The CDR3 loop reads CASKTETGASPLHF. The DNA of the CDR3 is TGTGCCAGTAAGACCGAGACAGGGGCCTCACCCCTCCACTTT.